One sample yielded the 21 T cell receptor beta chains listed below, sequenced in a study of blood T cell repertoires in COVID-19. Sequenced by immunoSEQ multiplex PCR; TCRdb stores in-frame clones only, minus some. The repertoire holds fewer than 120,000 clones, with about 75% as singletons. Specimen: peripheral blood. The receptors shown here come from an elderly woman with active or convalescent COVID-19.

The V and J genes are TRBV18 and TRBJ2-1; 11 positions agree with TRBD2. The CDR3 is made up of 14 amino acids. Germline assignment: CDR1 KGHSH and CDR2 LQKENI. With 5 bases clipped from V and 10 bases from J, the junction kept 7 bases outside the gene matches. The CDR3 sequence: CASSSELAGAEQFF. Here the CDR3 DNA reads TGTGCCAGCTCATCCGAACTAGCGGGGGCAGAGCAGTTCTTC.

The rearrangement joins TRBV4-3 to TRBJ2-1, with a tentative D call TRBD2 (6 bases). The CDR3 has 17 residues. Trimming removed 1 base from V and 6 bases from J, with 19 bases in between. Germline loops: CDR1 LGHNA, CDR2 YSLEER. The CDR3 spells CASSQVFSGVGGNEQFF. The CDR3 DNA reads TGCGCCAGCAGCCAAGTGTTTTCGGGAGTCGGAGGCAATGAGCAGTTCTTC.

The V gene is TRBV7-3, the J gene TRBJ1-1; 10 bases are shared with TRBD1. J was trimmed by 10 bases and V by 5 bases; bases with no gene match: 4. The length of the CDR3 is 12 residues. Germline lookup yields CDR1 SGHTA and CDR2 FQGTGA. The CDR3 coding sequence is TGTGCCAGCAGCCCGGGACAGGGGTTAGCTTTCTTT. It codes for CASSPGQGLAFF.

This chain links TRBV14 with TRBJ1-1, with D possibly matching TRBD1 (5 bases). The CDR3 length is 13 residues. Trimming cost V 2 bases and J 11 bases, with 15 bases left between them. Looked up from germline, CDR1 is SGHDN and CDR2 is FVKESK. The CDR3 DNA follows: TGTGCCAGCAGCCAAATATTGCAGGGTTCGGCTTTCTTT. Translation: CASSQILQGSAFF.

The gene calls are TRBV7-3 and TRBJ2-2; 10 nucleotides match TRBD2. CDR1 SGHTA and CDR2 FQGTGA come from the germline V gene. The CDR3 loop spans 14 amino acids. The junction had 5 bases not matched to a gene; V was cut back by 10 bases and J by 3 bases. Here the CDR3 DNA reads TGTGCCACAAAGACTAGCGGGCACACCGGGGAGCTGTTTTTT. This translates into CATKTSGHTGELFF.

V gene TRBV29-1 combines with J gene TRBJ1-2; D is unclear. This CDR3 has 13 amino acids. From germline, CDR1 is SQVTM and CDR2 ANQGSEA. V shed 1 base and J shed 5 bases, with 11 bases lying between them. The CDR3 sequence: CSVEVNSGYGYTF. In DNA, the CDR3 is TGCAGCGTTGAAGTGAACAGCGGATATGGCTACACCTTC.

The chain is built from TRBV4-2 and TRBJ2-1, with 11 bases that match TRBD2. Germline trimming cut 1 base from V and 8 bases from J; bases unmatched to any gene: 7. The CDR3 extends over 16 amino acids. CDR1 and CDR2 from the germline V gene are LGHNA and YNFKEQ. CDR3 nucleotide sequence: TGTGCCAGCAGCCAAGTTACTAGCGGGAGTGGGGATGAGCAGTTCTTC. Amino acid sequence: CASSQVTSGSGDEQFF.

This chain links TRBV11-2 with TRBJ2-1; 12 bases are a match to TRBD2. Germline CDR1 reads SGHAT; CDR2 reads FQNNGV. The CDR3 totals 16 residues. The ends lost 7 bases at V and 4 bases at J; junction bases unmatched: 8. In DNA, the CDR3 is TGTGCCAGCAAAGGGACTAGCGGGCCCGGTTACAATGAGCAGTTCTTC. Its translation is CASKGTSGPGYNEQFF. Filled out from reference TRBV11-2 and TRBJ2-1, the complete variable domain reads EAGVAQSPRYKIIEKRQSVAFWCNPISGHATLYWYQQILGQGPKLLIQFQNNGVVDDSQLPKDRFSAERLKGVDSTLKIQPAKLEDSAVYLCASKGTSGPGYNEQFFGPGTRLTVL.

The CDR3 loop reads CASSGGTAQETQYF. The CDR3 DNA sequence: TGCGCCAGCAGCGGGGGGACAGCCCAAGAGACCCAGTACTTC. The genes are TRBV5-1 and TRBJ2-5; weak D call: TRBD1 (7 bases). The CDR3 is 14 residues long. Germline CDR1 SGHRS, CDR2 YFSETQ. V was shortened by 4 bases and J by 1 base, with 11 bases between the two germline ends.

The CDR3 DNA reads TGTGCCAGTGGGGACAGGGTATATCAGCCCCAGCATTTT. This gives the protein CASGDRVYQPQHF. The chain is built from TRBV19 and TRBJ1-5, with 9 bases matching TRBD1. CDR1 LNHDA and CDR2 SQIVND come from the germline V gene (reference sequence). CDR3 length equals 13 residues. With V trimmed by 8 bases and J by 5 bases, 4 bases remained unmatched.

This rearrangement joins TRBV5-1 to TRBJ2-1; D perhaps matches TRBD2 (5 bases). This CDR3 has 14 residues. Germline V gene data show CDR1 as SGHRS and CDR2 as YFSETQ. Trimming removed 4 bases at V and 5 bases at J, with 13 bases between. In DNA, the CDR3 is TGCGCCAGCAGCGAGGGTCCGAGGGACAATGAGCAGTTCTTC. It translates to CASSEGPRDNEQFF.

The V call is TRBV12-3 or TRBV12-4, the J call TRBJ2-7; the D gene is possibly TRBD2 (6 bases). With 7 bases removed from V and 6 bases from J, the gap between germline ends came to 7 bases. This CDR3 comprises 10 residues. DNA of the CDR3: TGTGCCAGCATGGGGGGCGAGCAGTACTTC. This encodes CASMGGEQYF.

Written as DNA, the CDR3 is TGTGCCAGTAGTCCCTTGGACAGGGGGCCCTACTATGGCTACACCTTC. Translation gives CASSPLDRGPYYGYTF. The chain uses TRBV19 and TRBJ1-2; 11 nucleotides match TRBD1. Germline V gives CDR1 LNHDA, CDR2 SQIVND (reference sequence). Unmatched junction bases numbered 8, after V lost 5 bases and J lost 3 bases. The CDR3 has 16 amino acids.

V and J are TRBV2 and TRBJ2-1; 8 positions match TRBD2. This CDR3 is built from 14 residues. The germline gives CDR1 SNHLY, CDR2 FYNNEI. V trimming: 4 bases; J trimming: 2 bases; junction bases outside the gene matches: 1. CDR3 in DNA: TGTGCCAGCAGTGCCGGGGGGGCCTACAATGAGCAGTTCTTC. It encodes CASSAGGAYNEQFF.

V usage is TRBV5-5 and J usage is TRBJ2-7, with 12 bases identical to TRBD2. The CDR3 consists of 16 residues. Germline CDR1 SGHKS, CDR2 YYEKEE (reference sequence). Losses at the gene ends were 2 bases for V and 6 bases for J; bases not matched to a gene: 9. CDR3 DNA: TGTGCCAGCAGCTTACCCGGACTAGCGGGATCGCCCGAGCAGTACTTC. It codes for CASSLPGLAGSPEQYF.

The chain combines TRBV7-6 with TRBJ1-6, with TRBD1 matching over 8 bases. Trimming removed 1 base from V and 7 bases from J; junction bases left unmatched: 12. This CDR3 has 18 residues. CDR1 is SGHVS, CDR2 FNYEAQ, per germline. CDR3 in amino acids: CASSLGQGRRGGNSPLHF. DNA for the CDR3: TGTGCCAGCAGCTTAGGACAGGGGAGGCGAGGGGGGAATTCACCCCTCCACTTT.

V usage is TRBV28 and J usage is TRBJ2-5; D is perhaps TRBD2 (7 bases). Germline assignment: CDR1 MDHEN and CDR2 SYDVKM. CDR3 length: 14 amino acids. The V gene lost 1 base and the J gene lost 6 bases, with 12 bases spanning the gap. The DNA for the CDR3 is TGTGCCAGCAGTTTATTCGGGGGGCCCAAGACCCAGTACTTC. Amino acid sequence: CASSLFGGPKTQYF.

This chain's CDR3 is CASNRGPSGGNSPLHF. CDR3 nucleotides: TGTGCCAGCAATCGTGGTCCGTCCGGGGGGAATTCACCCCTCCACTTT. The chain couples TRBV28 to TRBJ1-6; a weak D match, TRBD1 (5 bases). The germline gives CDR1 MDHEN, CDR2 SYDVKM. The V and J ends lost 7 bases and 7 bases respectively, with 20 bases between them. CDR3 length: 16 amino acids.

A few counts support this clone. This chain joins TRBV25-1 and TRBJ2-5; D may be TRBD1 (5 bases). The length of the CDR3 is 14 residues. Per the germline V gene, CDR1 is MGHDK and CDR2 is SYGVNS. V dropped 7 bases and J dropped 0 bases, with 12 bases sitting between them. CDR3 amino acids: CASNRRKYQETQYF. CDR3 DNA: TGTGCCAGCAACAGGCGGAAGTACCAAGAGACCCAGTACTTC.

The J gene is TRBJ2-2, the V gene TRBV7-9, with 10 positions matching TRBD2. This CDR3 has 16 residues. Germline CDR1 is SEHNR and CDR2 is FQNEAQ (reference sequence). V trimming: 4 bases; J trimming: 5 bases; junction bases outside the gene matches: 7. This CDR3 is CASSSRTSGSTGELFF. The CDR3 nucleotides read TGTGCCAGCAGCTCCAGGACTAGCGGTAGTACCGGGGAGCTGTTTTTT.

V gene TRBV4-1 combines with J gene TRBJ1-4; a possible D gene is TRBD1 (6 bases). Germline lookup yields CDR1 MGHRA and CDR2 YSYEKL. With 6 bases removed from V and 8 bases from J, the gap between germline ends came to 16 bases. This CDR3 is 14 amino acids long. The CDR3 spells CASRGDRTEEKLFF. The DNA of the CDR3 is TGCGCCAGCAGGGGCGACAGGACCGAGGAAAAACTGTTTTTT.